Listed below are T cell receptor beta chains from one sample, sequenced in a study of shared T cell receptors in the human thymus. Libraries were prepared by immunoSEQ multiplex PCR; TCRdb keeps only in-frame clonotypes and omits some of them. This sample has about 660,000 clones; 87% occur once, and the top ten carry more than 0.009%. The same sample was also used in a study of human thymus T cells.

Material for sequencing was thymocytes. The receptors derive from a boy younger than two with a congenital heart defect. Each CDR3 is given with its conserved first and last residue. Fields, in order: CDR3 DNA, CDR3 protein, V gene, clone size, D gene, J gene. The D gene is left open where the match is weak. The listing skips clone size in some rows; elsewhere it reads once, few, many or a size class.

DNA: TGTGCCAGCAGTTCCGCCGGGACTAGCGACCAAAATGAGCAGTTCTTC; CDR3: CASSSAGTSDQNEQFF; V: TRBV5-4; size: .; D: TRBD2; J: TRBJ2-1
DNA: TGTGCCAGCAGTTCCGGGGGACGTTCCTACGAGCAGTACTTC; CDR3: CASSSGGRSYEQYF; V: TRBV27; size: .; D: .; J: TRBJ2-7
DNA: TGTGCCAGCAGCTTAACCCCGACCTATACTAAAGAGACCCAGTACTTC; CDR3: CASSLTPTYTKETQYF; V: TRBV5-5; size: .; D: .; J: TRBJ2-5
DNA: TGCGCCAGCAGCGGGGGGACTAGCGAGTACAATGAGCAGTTCTTC; CDR3: CASSGGTSEYNEQFF; V: TRBV5-1; size: .; D: TRBD2; J: TRBJ2-1
DNA: TGTGCCACCAGCAGAGATTTGGACAGGGGGCAATTTAACTATGGCTACACCTTC; CDR3: CATSRDLDRGQFNYGYTF; V: TRBV15; size: .; D: TRBD1; J: TRBJ1-2
DNA: TGTGCCAGCAGCCCGGGGACAGGGGGTTTTGTCAATCAGCCCCAGCATTTT; CDR3: CASSPGTGGFVNQPQHF; V: TRBV21-1; size: .; D: .; J: TRBJ1-5
DNA: TGTGCCAGCAACCTACCGGGAAGAGCTAATCAGCCCCAGCATTTT; CDR3: CASNLPGRANQPQHF; V: TRBV27; size: .; D: .; J: TRBJ1-5
DNA: TGTGCCAGCAGTTTACCGCGGGGCAGGGCAACTATTGCATCCCTATACGAGCAGTACTTC; CDR3: CASSLPRGRATIASLYEQYF; V: TRBV28; size: few; D: .; J: TRBJ2-7
DNA: TGTGCCAGCAGCTTATACGGGACAGGTTACGAGCAGTACTTC; CDR3: CASSLYGTGYEQYF; V: TRBV11-2; size: .; D: TRBD1; J: TRBJ2-7
DNA: TGTGCCAGCAGTTCTACTGAAATAACTCTTTACAATGAGCAGTTCTTC; CDR3: CASSSTEITLYNEQFF; V: TRBV6-5; size: .; D: .; J: TRBJ2-1
DNA: TGTGCCAGCAGTTTATCTCCCCGTCTAGCGGGAGGGATGGGGGAGACCCAGTACTTC; CDR3: CASSLSPRLAGGMGETQYF; V: TRBV28; size: .; D: TRBD2; J: TRBJ2-5
DNA: TGTGCCAGCAGCGTATGCGATGGTAAGGTCCTAGGTACCATATATTTT; CDR3: CASSVCDGKVLGTIYF; V: TRBV9; size: .; D: .; J: TRBJ1-3
DNA: TGTGCCAGCAGCCGCGACAGAAATCAGCCCCAGCATTTT; CDR3: CASSRDRNQPQHF; V: TRBV7-8; size: .; D: .; J: TRBJ1-5
DNA: TGTGCCAGCAGTTTGGGGCCGATATTAGATCAGCCCCAGCATTTT; CDR3: CASSLGPILDQPQHF; V: TRBV28; size: .; D: .; J: TRBJ1-5
DNA: TGTGCCAGCTCGAACCCCCCAACAGGGGAGAACACTGAAGCTTTCTTT; CDR3: CASSNPPTGENTEAFF; V: TRBV27; size: .; D: TRBD1; J: TRBJ1-1
DNA: TGTGCCAGCAGTGTAGAGGGACTAGCGGGGGGCCTCAGCACAGATACGCAGTATTTT; CDR3: CASSVEGLAGGLSTDTQYF; V: TRBV6-4; size: .; D: TRBD2; J: TRBJ2-3
DNA: TGTGCCAGCAGTTACAGGGGGCCCCCCTATGGCTACACCTTC; CDR3: CASSYRGPPYGYTF; V: TRBV7-9; size: .; D: TRBD1; J: TRBJ1-2
DNA: TGTGCCAGCAGTCCGGACCGGGACAGTAGTAATCAGCCCCAGCATTTT; CDR3: CASSPDRDSSNQPQHF; V: TRBV28; size: .; D: TRBD1; J: TRBJ1-5
DNA: TGTGCCAGCAGCCCCGGACAGGGGGGCGGTATGCCTCAGTACTTC; CDR3: CASSPGQGGGMPQYF; V: TRBV28; size: .; D: TRBD1; J: TRBJ2-4
DNA: TGTGCCAGCAGCCGGGGGATGGCGAATTCACCCCTCCACTTT; CDR3: CASSRGMANSPLHF; V: TRBV7-2; size: .; D: .; J: TRBJ1-6
DNA: TGTGCCAGCAGCCAAACGGCTAACGGGGAAAGCGAGCAGTACTTC; CDR3: CASSQTANGESEQYF; V: TRBV14; size: .; D: .; J: TRBJ2-7
DNA: TGTGCCAGCAGCCATGGACAGGGGTGGAATTCACCCCTCCACTTT; CDR3: CASSHGQGWNSPLHF; V: TRBV5-6; size: .; D: TRBD1; J: TRBJ1-6
DNA: TGCGCCAGCAGCCAAGCCCCCCAGGGCCCCCACGAGCAGTACTTC; CDR3: CASSQAPQGPHEQYF; V: TRBV4-1; size: .; D: .; J: TRBJ2-7
DNA: TGTGCTAGTGGTTTCCAAGGGGTTACCGGGGAGCTGTTTTTT; CDR3: CASGFQGVTGELFF; V: TRBV12-5; size: .; D: .; J: TRBJ2-2
DNA: TGCGCCAGCAGCCAAGGGGAAAGGGGGTCAGTGAACACTGAAGCTTTCTTT; CDR3: CASSQGERGSVNTEAFF; V: TRBV4-3; size: .; D: .; J: TRBJ1-1
DNA: TGTGCCAGCAGCATAAACAGGAACACCGGGGAGCTGTTTTTT; CDR3: CASSINRNTGELFF; V: TRBV27; size: .; D: .; J: TRBJ2-2
DNA: TGTGCCAGCAGCCAATCTAACCAGGGGTCCGACGAGCAGTACTTC; CDR3: CASSQSNQGSDEQYF; V: TRBV4-2; size: .; D: .; J: TRBJ2-7
DNA: TGTGCCAGCAGCTTGGGACTAGCGGGATCACAAGAGACCCAGTACTTC; CDR3: CASSLGLAGSQETQYF; V: TRBV5-4; size: .; D: TRBD2; J: TRBJ2-5
DNA: TGTGCCAGCAGACCTAAGAAGGGGTCCTACGAGCAGTACTTC; CDR3: CASRPKKGSYEQYF; V: TRBV6-5; size: .; D: .; J: TRBJ2-7
DNA: TGCGCCAGCAGCCGCGGGAATACTGAAGCTTTCTTT; CDR3: CASSRGNTEAFF; V: TRBV4-3; size: once; D: .; J: TRBJ1-1
DNA: TGTGCCAGCAGCTTGGTAAGGACAGGGGTCGTGGGCTCCTACGAGCAGTACTTC; CDR3: CASSLVRTGVVGSYEQYF; V: TRBV5-6; size: .; D: TRBD1; J: TRBJ2-7
DNA: TGTGCCAGCTCACCATCCAACCGGGGACAGCCCTACGAGCAGTACTTC; CDR3: CASSPSNRGQPYEQYF; V: TRBV18; size: .; D: TRBD1; J: TRBJ2-7
DNA: TGTGCCAGCAGCTTGGGCCGGGGGTACTCAGATACGCAGTATTTT; CDR3: CASSLGRGYSDTQYF; V: TRBV5-6; size: .; D: .; J: TRBJ2-3
DNA: TGTGCCAGCAGCCCGGCGGCGGGGGGGCCCTACAATGAGCAGTTCTTC; CDR3: CASSPAAGGPYNEQFF; V: TRBV5-4; size: .; D: TRBD2; J: TRBJ2-1
DNA: TGTGCCAGCAGTGACTCGGCAGGGGCGGGTCTCTACGAGCAGTACTTC; CDR3: CASSDSAGAGLYEQYF; V: TRBV6-4; size: .; D: .; J: TRBJ2-7
DNA: TGCGCCAGCCATCAGACTAGCGGGGGCTCCTACGAGCAGTACTTC; CDR3: CASHQTSGGSYEQYF; V: TRBV5-1; size: .; D: TRBD2; J: TRBJ2-7
DNA: TGTGCCAGCAGCTTAGAGCTGGGGGACAGGGGGCAAGCTAACTATGGCTACACCTTC; CDR3: CASSLELGDRGQANYGYTF; V: TRBV7-2; size: .; D: TRBD1; J: TRBJ1-2
DNA: TGTGCCAGCAGTTACTCGCGACAGAGCACGTACTATGGCTACACCTTC; CDR3: CASSYSRQSTYYGYTF; V: TRBV6-5; size: .; D: .; J: TRBJ1-2
DNA: TGTGCCCTCGGTGGTCGATCCTATGGCTACACCTTC; CDR3: CALGGRSYGYTF; V: TRBV6-1; size: .; D: .; J: TRBJ1-2
DNA: TGTGCCAGCAGTGTTGGACAGGGGGGCCATCCATTCCTCAAAAGATCCACAGATACGCAGTATTTT; CDR3: CASSVGQGGHPFLKRSTDTQYF; V: TRBV2; size: once; D: TRBD1; J: TRBJ2-3
DNA: TGTGCCAGCAGTTTATTGGCTGGGGCGGAATACGAGCAGTACTTC; CDR3: CASSLLAGAEYEQYF; V: TRBV27; size: .; D: .; J: TRBJ2-7
DNA: TGTGCTAGTGGTTTGGGACAGGGATTTAATACGCAGTATTTT; CDR3: CASGLGQGFNTQYF; V: TRBV12-5; size: .; D: TRBD1; J: TRBJ2-3
DNA: TGTGCCTACAACTACGAGCAGTACTTC; CDR3: CAYNYEQYF; V: TRBV6-6; size: .; D: .; J: TRBJ2-7
DNA: TGTGCCAGCAGCTTAGGAGCTGCAAGGAGGGCCCGAGGCAATGAGCAGTTCTTC; CDR3: CASSLGAARRARGNEQFF; V: TRBV7-9; size: once; D: .; J: TRBJ2-1
DNA: TGTGCCAGCAGAAGACAGGGCGGAGAGACCCAGTACTTC; CDR3: CASRRQGGETQYF; V: TRBV28; size: once; D: TRBD1; J: TRBJ2-5
DNA: TGTGCCAGCAGGGGGGCTGCGGAAAAACTGTTTTTT; CDR3: CASRGAAEKLFF; V: TRBV2; size: .; D: .; J: TRBJ1-4
DNA: TGCGCCAGCAGGGGACGGGGGGACGGAAACACCATATATTTT; CDR3: CASRGRGDGNTIYF; V: TRBV5-1; size: .; D: .; J: TRBJ1-3
DNA: TGTGCCAGCAGTTACTCGAGGTCGGACTTTAACTATGGCTACACCTTC; CDR3: CASSYSRSDFNYGYTF; V: TRBV6-5; size: .; D: .; J: TRBJ1-2
DNA: TGTGCCAGCAAGCCCGGAAACACCATATATTTT; CDR3: CASKPGNTIYF; V: TRBV2; size: once; D: .; J: TRBJ1-3
DNA: TGCGCCAGCAGTCAGGGAGAGACCCAGTACTTC; CDR3: CASSQGETQYF; V: TRBV10-2; size: .; D: .; J: TRBJ2-5
DNA: TGTGCCACCAGCAGAGCGAGGGACAGGGATCAAAAACTGTTTTTT; CDR3: CATSRARDRDQKLFF; V: TRBV15; size: .; D: TRBD1; J: TRBJ1-4
DNA: TGTGCCAGCAGCTTACAAGGAGTGACTGGAAACACCATATATTTT; CDR3: CASSLQGVTGNTIYF; V: TRBV11-2; size: once; D: .; J: TRBJ1-3
DNA: TGTGCCAGCAGTGGACAGATCTTCGCTGAAGCTTTCTTT; CDR3: CASSGQIFAEAFF; V: TRBV6-1; size: few; D: .; J: TRBJ1-1
DNA: TGTGCCAGCAGCCAAAACCCCAGACAGCCCCAGCATTTT; CDR3: CASSQNPRQPQHF; V: TRBV7-2; size: .; D: .; J: TRBJ1-5